A selection of T cell receptor beta chains follows, all from one sample in a study of regulatory and conventional T cells in RAG deficiency. Measured with immunoSEQ multiplex PCR; TCRdb has only the in-frame clones, and not every one. The table shows 34,000 or so clones, with about three quarters occurring only once. These same records also appear under a second study, on regulatory T cells.

Sequenced sample: CD4+ effector T cells sorted from blood. The receptors come from a human donor in good health. Each CDR3 is given with its conserved first and last residue. The order of the fields is clone size, D gene, V gene, J gene, CDR3 DNA, CDR3 protein. D genes are given only for firm matches. The size of a clone is reported for some rows only, either as once, few or many, or as a class for expanded clones.

clone_size: NA
d_call: NA
v_call: TRBV7-9
j_call: TRBJ2-7
cdr3_nt: TGTGCCAGCAGCTTCGGGACCTCGGGAGAGCAGTACTTC
cdr3_aa: CASSFGTSGEQYF

clone_size: few
d_call: NA
v_call: TRBV6-1
j_call: TRBJ2-7
cdr3_nt: TGTGCCAGCGGACACAGGTCTTCCTACGAGCAGTACTTC
cdr3_aa: CASGHRSSYEQYF

clone_size: NA
d_call: NA
v_call: TRBV6-1
j_call: TRBJ2-5
cdr3_nt: TGTGCCAGCGGGGGACGGGAGACCCAGTACTTC
cdr3_aa: CASGGRETQYF

clone_size: NA
d_call: NA
v_call: TRBV6-1
j_call: TRBJ1-5
cdr3_nt: TGTGCCAGCAGAACCCGCCGAGTCGCCGGCCAGCCCCAGCATTTT
cdr3_aa: CASRTRRVAGQPQHF

clone_size: NA
d_call: TRBD1
v_call: TRBV18
j_call: TRBJ1-4
cdr3_nt: TGTGCCAGCTCTCCCAGGACAGGGGGGAAGGAAAAACTGTTTTTT
cdr3_aa: CASSPRTGGKEKLFF

clone_size: NA
d_call: NA
v_call: TRBV5-4
j_call: TRBJ1-5
cdr3_nt: TGTGCCAGCAGCCTGGACGGGACGAGGCAGCCCCAGCATTTT
cdr3_aa: CASSLDGTRQPQHF

clone_size: NA
d_call: NA
v_call: TRBV6-5
j_call: TRBJ2-7
cdr3_nt: TGTGCCAGCAGCCCCTCAGGGGGGTGGCAGTACTTC
cdr3_aa: CASSPSGGWQYF

clone_size: NA
d_call: NA
v_call: TRBV7-3
j_call: TRBJ2-1
cdr3_nt: TGTGCCAGCAGCTTTCCGGGAGGGGGCCCCCACAATGAGCAGTTCTTC
cdr3_aa: CASSFPGGGPHNEQFF

clone_size: NA
d_call: NA
v_call: TRBV5-4
j_call: TRBJ1-1
cdr3_nt: TGTGCCAGCAGCCATCAACAGGTGCTGAACGGTGAAGCTTTCTTT
cdr3_aa: CASSHQQVLNGEAFF

clone_size: NA
d_call: NA
v_call: TRBV9
j_call: TRBJ1-4
cdr3_nt: TGTGCCAGCAGCGTTCGGAATAATGAAAAACTGTTTTTT
cdr3_aa: CASSVRNNEKLFF

clone_size: few
d_call: NA
v_call: TRBV2
j_call: TRBJ2-7
cdr3_nt: TGTGCCAGCAGTGTGCAGCCCCAGGCAACCTACGAGCAGTACTTC
cdr3_aa: CASSVQPQATYEQYF

clone_size: NA
d_call: NA
v_call: TRBV5-1
j_call: TRBJ2-1
cdr3_nt: TGCGCCAGCAGCTCCCGGGAGCTAGGCTACAATGAGCAGTTCTTC
cdr3_aa: CASSSRELGYNEQFF

clone_size: NA
d_call: NA
v_call: TRBV10-1
j_call: TRBJ2-7
cdr3_nt: TGCGCCAGCAGTGAGTCGCTCGGGGGTGGGCCCTACGAGCAGTACTTC
cdr3_aa: CASSESLGGGPYEQYF

clone_size: NA
d_call: NA
v_call: TRBV6-1
j_call: TRBJ1-6
cdr3_nt: TGTGCCAGCAGTGTTTGGTCCTATAATTCACCCCTCCACTTT
cdr3_aa: CASSVWSYNSPLHF

clone_size: NA
d_call: TRBD2
v_call: TRBV11-2
j_call: TRBJ2-1
cdr3_nt: TGTGCCAGCAGCCGCCGACTAGCGGGGGTCGATGAGCAGTTCTTC
cdr3_aa: CASSRRLAGVDEQFF

clone_size: NA
d_call: NA
v_call: TRBV9
j_call: TRBJ2-3
cdr3_nt: TGTGCCAGCAGCGTAGGGCCCCCTAGCACAGATACGCAGTATTTT
cdr3_aa: CASSVGPPSTDTQYF

clone_size: NA
d_call: NA
v_call: TRBV19
j_call: TRBJ1-4
cdr3_nt: TGTGCCAGTAGGGACCACGGGGAAAAACTGTTTTTT
cdr3_aa: CASRDHGEKLFF

clone_size: once
d_call: NA
v_call: TRBV28
j_call: TRBJ1-1
cdr3_nt: TGTGCCAGCAGTTTAGCAGGGATGAACACTGAAGCTTTCTTT
cdr3_aa: CASSLAGMNTEAFF

clone_size: NA
d_call: NA
v_call: TRBV11-1
j_call: TRBJ2-5
cdr3_nt: TGTGCCAGCAGCCCTGGGGAGACCCAGTACTTC
cdr3_aa: CASSPGETQYF

clone_size: NA
d_call: NA
v_call: TRBV15
j_call: TRBJ2-5
cdr3_nt: TGTGCCACCAGCAGAGAAAAAGCAGGAGAGACCCAGTACTTC
cdr3_aa: CATSREKAGETQYF

clone_size: NA
d_call: TRBD1
v_call: TRBV5-4
j_call: TRBJ1-1
cdr3_nt: TGTGCCAGCAGCCTCCCCACCTGGACAGGGAGAACTGAAGCTTTCTTT
cdr3_aa: CASSLPTWTGRTEAFF

clone_size: NA
d_call: TRBD1
v_call: TRBV9
j_call: TRBJ2-2
cdr3_nt: TGTGCCAGCAGCCCGGTAAGGGGGCGATGGACCGGGGAGCTGTTTTTT
cdr3_aa: CASSPVRGRWTGELFF

clone_size: NA
d_call: NA
v_call: TRBV28
j_call: TRBJ1-6
cdr3_nt: TGTGCCAGCAGCCGGAGGCGGCGGGGAGTAAGTAATTCACCCCTCCACTTT
cdr3_aa: CASSRRRRGVSNSPLHF